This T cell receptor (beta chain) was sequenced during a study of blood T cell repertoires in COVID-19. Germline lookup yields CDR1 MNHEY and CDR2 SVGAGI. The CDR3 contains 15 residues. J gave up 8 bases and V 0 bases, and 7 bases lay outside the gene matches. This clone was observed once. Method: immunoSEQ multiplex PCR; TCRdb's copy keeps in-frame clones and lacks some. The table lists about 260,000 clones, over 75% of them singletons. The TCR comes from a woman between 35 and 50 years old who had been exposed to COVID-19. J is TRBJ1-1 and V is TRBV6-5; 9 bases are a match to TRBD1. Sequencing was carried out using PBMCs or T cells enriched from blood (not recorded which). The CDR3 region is CASSYSGTGPLEAFF. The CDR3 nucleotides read TGTGCCAGCAGTTACTCGGGGACAGGGCCCTTGGAAGCTTTCTTT.